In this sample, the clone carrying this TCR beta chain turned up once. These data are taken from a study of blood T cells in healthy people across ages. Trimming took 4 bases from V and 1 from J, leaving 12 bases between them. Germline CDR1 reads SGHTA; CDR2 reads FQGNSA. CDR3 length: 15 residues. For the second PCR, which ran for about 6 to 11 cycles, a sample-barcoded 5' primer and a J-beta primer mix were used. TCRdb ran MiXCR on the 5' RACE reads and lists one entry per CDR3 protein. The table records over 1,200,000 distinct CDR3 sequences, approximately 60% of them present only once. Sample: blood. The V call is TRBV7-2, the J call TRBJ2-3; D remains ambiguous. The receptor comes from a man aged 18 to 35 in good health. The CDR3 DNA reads TGTGCCAGCAGCTGGGATGCAGTACGCACAGATACGCAGTATTTT. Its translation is CASSWDAVRTDTQYF.